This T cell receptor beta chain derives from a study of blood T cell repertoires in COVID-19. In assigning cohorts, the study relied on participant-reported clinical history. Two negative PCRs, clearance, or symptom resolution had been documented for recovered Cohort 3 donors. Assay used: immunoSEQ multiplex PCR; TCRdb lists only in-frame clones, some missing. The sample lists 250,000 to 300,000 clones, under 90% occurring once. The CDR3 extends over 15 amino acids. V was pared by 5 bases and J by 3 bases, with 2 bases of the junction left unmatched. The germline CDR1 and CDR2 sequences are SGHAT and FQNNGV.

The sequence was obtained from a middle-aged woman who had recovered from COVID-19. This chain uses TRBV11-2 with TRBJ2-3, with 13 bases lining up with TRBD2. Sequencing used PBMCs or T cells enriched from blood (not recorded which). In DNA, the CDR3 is TGTGCCAGCAGCCCGGGACTAGCGGGAACAGATACGCAGTATTTT. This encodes CASSPGLAGTDTQYF. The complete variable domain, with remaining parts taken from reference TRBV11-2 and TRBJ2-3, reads EAGVAQSPRYKIIEKRQSVAFWCNPISGHATLYWYQQILGQGPKLLIQFQNNGVVDDSQLPKDRFSAERLKGVDSTLKIQPAKLEDSAVYLCASSPGLAGTDTQYFGPGTRLTVL.